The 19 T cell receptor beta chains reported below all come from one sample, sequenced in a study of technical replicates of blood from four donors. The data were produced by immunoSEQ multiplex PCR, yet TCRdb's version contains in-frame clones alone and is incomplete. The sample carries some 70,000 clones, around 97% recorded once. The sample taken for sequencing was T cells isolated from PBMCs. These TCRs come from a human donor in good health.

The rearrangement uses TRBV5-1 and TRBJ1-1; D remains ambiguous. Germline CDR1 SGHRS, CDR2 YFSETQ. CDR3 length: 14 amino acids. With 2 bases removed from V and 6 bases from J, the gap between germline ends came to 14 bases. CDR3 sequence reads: CASSLAGTLPEAFF. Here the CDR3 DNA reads TGCGCCAGCAGCTTAGCGGGCACCCTCCCTGAAGCTTTCTTT.

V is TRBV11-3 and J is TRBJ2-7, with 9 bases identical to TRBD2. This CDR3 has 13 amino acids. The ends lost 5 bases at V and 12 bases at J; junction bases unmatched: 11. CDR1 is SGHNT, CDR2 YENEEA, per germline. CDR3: CASSHSSREGPYF. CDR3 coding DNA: TGTGCCAGCAGCCATAGCTCGCGGGAGGGACCGTACTTC. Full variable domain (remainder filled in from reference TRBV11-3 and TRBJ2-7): EAGVVQSPRYKIIEKKQPVAFWCNPISGHNTLYWYLQNLGQGPELLIRYENEEAVDDSQLPKDRFSAERLKGVDSTLKIQPAELGDSAVYLCASSHSSREGPYFGPGTRLTVT.

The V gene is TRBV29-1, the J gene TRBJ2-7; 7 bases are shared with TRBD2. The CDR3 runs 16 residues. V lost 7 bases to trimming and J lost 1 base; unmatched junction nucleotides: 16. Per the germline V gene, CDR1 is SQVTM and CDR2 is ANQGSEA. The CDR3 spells CSARRDLASGSYEQYF. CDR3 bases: TGCAGCGCTCGGAGGGATTTGGCTAGCGGTTCCTACGAGCAGTACTTC.

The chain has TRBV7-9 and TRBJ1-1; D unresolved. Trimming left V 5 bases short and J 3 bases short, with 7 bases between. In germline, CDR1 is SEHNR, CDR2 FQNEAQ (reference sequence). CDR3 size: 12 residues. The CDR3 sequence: CASSGGDTEAFF. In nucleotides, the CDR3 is TGTGCCAGCAGCGGCGGGGACACTGAAGCTTTCTTT.

In DNA form, the CDR3 reads TGCGCCAGCAGTGAGTCACTAGCGATGCACGAGCAGTACTTC. It translates to CASSESLAMHEQYF. V gene TRBV10-1 combines with J gene TRBJ2-7; the match to TRBD2 covers 7 bases. V trimming: 0 bases; J trimming: 5 bases; junction bases outside the gene matches: 4. CDR1 is WNHNN and CDR2 is SYGVQD in the germline V gene (reference sequence). The CDR3 runs 14 residues.

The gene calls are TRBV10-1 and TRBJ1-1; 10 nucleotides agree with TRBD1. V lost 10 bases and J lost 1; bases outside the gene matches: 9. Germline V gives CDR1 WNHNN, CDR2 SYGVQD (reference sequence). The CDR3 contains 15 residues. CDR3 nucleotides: TGCGCCACTCCGGGACAGGGGTTTTCGAACACTGAAGCTTTCTTT. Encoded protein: CATPGQGFSNTEAFF.

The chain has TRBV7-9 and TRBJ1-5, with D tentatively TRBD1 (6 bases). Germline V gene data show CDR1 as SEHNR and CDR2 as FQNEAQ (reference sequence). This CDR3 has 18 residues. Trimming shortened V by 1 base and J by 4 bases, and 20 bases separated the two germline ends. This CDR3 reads CASSLGAYVGRGNQPQHF. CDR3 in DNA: TGTGCCAGCAGCTTAGGCGCCTATGTTGGCAGGGGTAATCAGCCCCAGCATTTT. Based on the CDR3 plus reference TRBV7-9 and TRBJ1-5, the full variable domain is DTGVSQNPRHKITKRGQNVTFRCDPISEHNRLYWYRQTLGQGPEFLTYFQNEAQLEKSRLLSDRFSAERPKGSFSTLEIQRTEQGDSAMYLCASSLGAYVGRGNQPQHFGDGTRLSIL.

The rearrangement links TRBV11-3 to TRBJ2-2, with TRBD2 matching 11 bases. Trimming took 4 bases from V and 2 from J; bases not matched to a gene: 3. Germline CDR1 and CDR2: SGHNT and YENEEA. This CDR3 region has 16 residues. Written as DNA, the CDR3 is TGTGCCAGCAGCTCCCTAGCGGGAGGAAACACCGGGGAGCTGTTTTTT. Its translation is CASSSLAGGNTGELFF.

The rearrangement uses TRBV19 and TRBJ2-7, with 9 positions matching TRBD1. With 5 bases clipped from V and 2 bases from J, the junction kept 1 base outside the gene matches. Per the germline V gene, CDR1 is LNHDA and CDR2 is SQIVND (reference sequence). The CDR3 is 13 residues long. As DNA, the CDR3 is TGTGCCAGTAGTGGGACAGGGCCCTACGAGCAGTACTTC. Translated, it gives CASSGTGPYEQYF.

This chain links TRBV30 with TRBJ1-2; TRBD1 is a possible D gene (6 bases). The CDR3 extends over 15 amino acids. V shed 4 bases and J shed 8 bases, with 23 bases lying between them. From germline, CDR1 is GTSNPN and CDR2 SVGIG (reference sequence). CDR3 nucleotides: TGTGCCTGGACGTCGTTTTCAGGGGATCTAGGCGGCTACACCTTC. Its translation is CAWTSFSGDLGGYTF.

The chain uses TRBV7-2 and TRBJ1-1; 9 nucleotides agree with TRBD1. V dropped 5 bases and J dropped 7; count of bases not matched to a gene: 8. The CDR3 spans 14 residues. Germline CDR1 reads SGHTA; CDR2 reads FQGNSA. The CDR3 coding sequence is TGTGCCAGCAGCCCTTGGACAGGGGAAAGTGAAGCTTTCTTT. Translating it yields CASSPWTGESEAFF. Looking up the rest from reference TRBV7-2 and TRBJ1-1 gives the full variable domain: GAGVSQSPSNKVTEKGKDVELRCDPISGHTALYWYRQSLGQGLEFLIYFQGNSAPDKSGLPSDRFSAERTGGSVSTLTIQRTQQEDSAVYLCASSPWTGESEAFFGQGTRLTVV.

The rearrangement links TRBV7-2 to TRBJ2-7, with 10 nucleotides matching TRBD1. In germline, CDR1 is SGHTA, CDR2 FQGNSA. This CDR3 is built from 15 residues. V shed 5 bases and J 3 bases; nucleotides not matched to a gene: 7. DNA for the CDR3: TGTGCCAGCAGCAGGGACAGGGGAGTTATCTACGAGCAGTACTTC. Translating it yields CASSRDRGVIYEQYF.

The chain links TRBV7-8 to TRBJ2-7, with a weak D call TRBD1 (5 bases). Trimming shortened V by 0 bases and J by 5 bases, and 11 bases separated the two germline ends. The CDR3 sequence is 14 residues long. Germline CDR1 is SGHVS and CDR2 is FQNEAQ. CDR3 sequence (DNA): TGTGCCAGCAGCTTAGCGCATACAGGTAACGAGCAGTACTTC. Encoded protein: CASSLAHTGNEQYF.

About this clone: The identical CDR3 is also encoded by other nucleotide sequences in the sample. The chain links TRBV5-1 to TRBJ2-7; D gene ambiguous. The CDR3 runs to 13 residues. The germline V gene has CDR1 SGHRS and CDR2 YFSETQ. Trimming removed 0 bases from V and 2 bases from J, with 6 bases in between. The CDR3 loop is CASSLASTYEQYF. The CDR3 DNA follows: TGCGCCAGCAGCTTGGCTAGTACCTACGAGCAGTACTTC.

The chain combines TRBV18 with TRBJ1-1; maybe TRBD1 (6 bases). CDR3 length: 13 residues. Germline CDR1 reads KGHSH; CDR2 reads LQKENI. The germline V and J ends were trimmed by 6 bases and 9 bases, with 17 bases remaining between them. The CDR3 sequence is CASSTTGALKAFF. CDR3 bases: TGTGCCAGCTCGACGACAGGCGCACTGAAAGCTTTCTTT.

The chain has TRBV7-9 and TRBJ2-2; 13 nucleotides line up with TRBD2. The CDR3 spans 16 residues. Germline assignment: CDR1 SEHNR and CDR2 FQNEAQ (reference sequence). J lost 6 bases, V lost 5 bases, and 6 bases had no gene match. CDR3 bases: TGTGCCAGCAGCGACCGGACTAGCGGGAGACCCGGGGAGCTGTTTTTT. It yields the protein CASSDRTSGRPGELFF.

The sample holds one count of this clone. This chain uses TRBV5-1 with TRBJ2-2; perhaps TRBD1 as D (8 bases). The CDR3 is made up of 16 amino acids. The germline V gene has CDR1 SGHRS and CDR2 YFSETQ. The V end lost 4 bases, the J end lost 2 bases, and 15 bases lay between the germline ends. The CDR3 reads CASSGDRGLNTGELFF. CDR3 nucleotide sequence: TGCGCCAGCAGCGGCGACAGGGGACTAAACACCGGGGAGCTGTTTTTT.

The CDR3 coding sequence is TGTGCCACCAGCAGTGGGGGGGCGACTGAAGCTTTCTTT. The encoded protein is CATSSGGATEAFF. The V call is TRBV15, the J call TRBJ1-1, with TRBD1 as a possible D gene (6 bases). The V end was cut by 3 bases, the J end by 5 bases, with 10 bases between. CDR3 size: 13 residues. CDR1 and CDR2 (germline): LNHNV, YYDKDF (reference sequence).

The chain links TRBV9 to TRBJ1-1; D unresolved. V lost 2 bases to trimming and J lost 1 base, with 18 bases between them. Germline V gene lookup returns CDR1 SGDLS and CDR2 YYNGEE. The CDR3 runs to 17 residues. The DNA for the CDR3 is TGTGCCAGCAGCGTCCATCCCTTGGGCGATCCGAACACTGAAGCTTTCTTT. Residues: CASSVHPLGDPNTEAFF.